These 3 T cell receptor beta chains originate from one sample sequenced in a study of blood T cell repertoires in COVID-19. Clones were read by immunoSEQ multiplex PCR, and TCRdb kept only the in-frame ones, dropping some. The sample contains about 230,000 clones, about 80% of which appear only once. Sequences were obtained from peripheral blood. The receptors originated from a woman between 45 and 60 years old with acute or convalescent COVID-19.

J is TRBJ1-1 and V is TRBV10-3; D not certain. CDR1 and CDR2 from the germline V gene are ENHRY and SYGVKD. Trimming cost V 0 bases and J 3 bases, with 14 bases left between them. This CDR3 is built from 16 residues. The chain's CDR3 is CAISESRNGWHTEAFF. CDR3 sequence (DNA): TGTGCCATCAGTGAGTCCAGGAATGGATGGCACACTGAAGCTTTCTTT.

The gene calls are TRBV4-1 and TRBJ2-3; no clear D. V lost 6 bases to trimming and J lost 6 bases, with 10 bases between them. Germline V gene data show CDR1 as MGHRA and CDR2 as YSYEKL. This CDR3 region has 12 residues. DNA of the CDR3: TGCGCCAGCAGTCCTCCCAGGGATACGCAGTATTTT. It is translated as CASSPPRDTQYF.

The CDR3 loop reads CASSQVGGGAGSYNEQFF. CDR3 sequence (DNA): TGTGCCAGCAGCCAAGTCGGAGGGGGGGCCGGCTCCTACAATGAGCAGTTCTTC. This chain joins TRBV3-1 (or the pseudogene TRBV3-2) and TRBJ2-1; a weak D match, TRBD2 (7 bases). Germline loops: CDR1 LGHDT, CDR2 YNNKEL (reference sequence). Trimming took off 1 base at V and 0 bases at J, with 16 bases between the two ends. The CDR3 has 18 residues.